What follows are 6 T cell receptor beta chains derived from one specimen sequenced in a study of technical replicates of blood from four donors. Assay: immunoSEQ multiplex PCR; the TCRdb copy retains only in-frame clones and omits some. The repertoire holds over 70,000 clones, with roughly 90% as singletons. The specimen was PBMCs. Receptor source: a human donor in good health. Some clones in this sample may be carry-over from other donors' samples.

The chain links TRBV13 to TRBJ1-6, with D maybe TRBD1 (6 bases). Germline V gene lookup returns CDR1 PRHDT and CDR2 FYEKMQ (reference sequence). The CDR3 covers 14 residues. V was trimmed by 1 base and J by 6 bases, leaving 7 bases between them. CDR3 region: CASSLDRANSPLHF. CDR3 coding DNA: TGTGCCAGCAGCTTAGACAGGGCTAATTCACCCCTCCACTTT.

The rearrangement joins TRBV21-1 to TRBJ1-2. TRBV21-1 has pseudogene status. The CDR3 covers 15 residues. The CDR3 spells CASSKLGALYYGYTF. The CDR3 bases are TGTGCCAGCAGCAAACTTGGAGCCTTATATTATGGCTACACCTTC.

V gene TRBV4-3 combines with J gene TRBJ1-4; weak D call: TRBD1 (5 bases). The germline CDR1 and CDR2 sequences are LGHNA and YSLEER. V was pared by 0 bases and J by 7 bases, with 12 bases between. The CDR3 has 15 residues. The chain's CDR3 is CASSQDRGNSEKLFF. DNA for the CDR3: TGCGCCAGCAGCCAAGATCGGGGGAACAGTGAAAAACTGTTTTTT.

V and J are TRBV9 and TRBJ2-2; no reliable D call. The CDR3 extends over 15 amino acids. Germline CDR1 is SGDLS and CDR2 is YYNGEE. With 3 bases removed from V and 1 base from J, the gap between germline ends came to 10 bases. The CDR3, as DNA: TGTGCCAGCAGCGGACCTCGACTGAACACCGGGGAGCTGTTTTTT. Its protein product is CASSGPRLNTGELFF.

The chain employs TRBV10-1 and TRBJ2-7, with 11 bases matching TRBD2. The germline V gene encodes CDR1 WNHNN and CDR2 SYGVQD (reference sequence). The CDR3 runs to 16 residues. Trimming cost V 0 bases and J 4 bases; bases outside gene matches: 5. The CDR3: CASSESPTSGNYEQYF. The CDR3 nucleotides are TGCGCCAGCAGTGAGTCCCCGACTAGCGGGAATTACGAGCAGTACTTC.

This clone was seen only once. The chain carries TRBV4-1 and TRBJ2-6; D is ambiguous. Between the trimmed V and J ends, which lost 1 base and 4 bases, there was a span of 8 bases. Germline loops: CDR1 MGHRA, CDR2 YSYEKL. This CDR3 comprises 15 residues. The CDR3 DNA reads TGCGCCAGCAGCCAAGCGTCCTCCGGGGCCAACGTCCTGACTTTC. Translating gives CASSQASSGANVLTF.